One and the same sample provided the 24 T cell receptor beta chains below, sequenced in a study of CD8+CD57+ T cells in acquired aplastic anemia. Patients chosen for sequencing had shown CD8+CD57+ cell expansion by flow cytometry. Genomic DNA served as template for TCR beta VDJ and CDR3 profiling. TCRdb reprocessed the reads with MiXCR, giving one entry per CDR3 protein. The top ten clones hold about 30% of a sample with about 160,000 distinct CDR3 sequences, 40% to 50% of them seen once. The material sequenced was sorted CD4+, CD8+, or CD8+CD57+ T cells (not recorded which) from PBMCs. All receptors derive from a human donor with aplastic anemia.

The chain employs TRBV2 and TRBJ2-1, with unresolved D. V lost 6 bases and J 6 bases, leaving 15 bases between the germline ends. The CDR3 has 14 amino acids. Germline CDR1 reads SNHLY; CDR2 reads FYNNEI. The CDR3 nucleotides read TGTGCCAGCAGCATTCTTCTGGGTGGCAATGAGCAGTTCTTC. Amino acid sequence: CASSILLGGNEQFF.

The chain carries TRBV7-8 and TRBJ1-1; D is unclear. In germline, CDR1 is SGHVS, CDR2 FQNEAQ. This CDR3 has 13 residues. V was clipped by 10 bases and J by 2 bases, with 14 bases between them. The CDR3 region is CATHRTRNTEAFF. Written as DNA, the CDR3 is TGTGCCACTCACCGGACGCGTAACACTGAAGCTTTCTTT.

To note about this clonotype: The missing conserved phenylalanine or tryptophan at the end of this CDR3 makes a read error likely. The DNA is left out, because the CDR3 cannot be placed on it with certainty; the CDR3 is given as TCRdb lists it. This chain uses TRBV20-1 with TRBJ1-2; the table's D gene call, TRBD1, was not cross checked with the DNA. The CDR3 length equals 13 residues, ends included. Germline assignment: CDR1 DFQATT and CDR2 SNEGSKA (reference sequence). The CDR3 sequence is CSARLRDSQRNTL.

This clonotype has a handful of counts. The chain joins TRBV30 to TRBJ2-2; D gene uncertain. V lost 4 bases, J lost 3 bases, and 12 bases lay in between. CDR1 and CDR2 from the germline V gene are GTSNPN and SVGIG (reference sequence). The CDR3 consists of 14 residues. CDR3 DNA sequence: TGTGCCTGGACGACCCTCGACTACACCGGGGAGCTGTTTTTT. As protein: CAWTTLDYTGELFF. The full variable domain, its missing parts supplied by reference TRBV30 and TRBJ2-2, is SQTIHQWPATLVQPVGSPLSLECTVEGTSNPNLYWYRQAAGRGLQLLFYSVGIGQISSEVPQNLSASRPQDRQFILSSKKLLLSDSGFYLCAWTTLDYTGELFFGEGSRLTVL.

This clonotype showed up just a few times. The CDR3 sequence: CASSDMRGTQYF. The DNA of the CDR3 is TGTGCCAGCAGTGATATGAGGGGGACCCAGTACTTC. This chain connects TRBV2 to TRBJ2-5; the D gene could be TRBD1 or TRBD2 (5 bases each). V gave up 3 bases and J gave up 7 bases, with 9 bases separating them. CDR1 is SNHLY and CDR2 is FYNNEI in the germline V gene. CDR3 length: 12 amino acids.

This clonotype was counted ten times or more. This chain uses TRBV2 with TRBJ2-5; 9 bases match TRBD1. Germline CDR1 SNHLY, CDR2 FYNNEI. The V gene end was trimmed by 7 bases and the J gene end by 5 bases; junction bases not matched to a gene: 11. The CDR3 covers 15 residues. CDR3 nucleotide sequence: TGTGCCAGCAAAACAGGGGGCTCAAAGAGGGAGACCCAGTACTTC. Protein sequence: CASKTGGSKRETQYF. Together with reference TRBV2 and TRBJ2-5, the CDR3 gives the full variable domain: EPEVTQTPSHQVTQMGQEVILRCVPISNHLYFYWYRQILGQKVEFLVSFYNNEISEKSEIFDDQFSVERPDGSNFTLKIRSTKLEDSAMYFCASKTGGSKRETQYFGPGTRLLVL.

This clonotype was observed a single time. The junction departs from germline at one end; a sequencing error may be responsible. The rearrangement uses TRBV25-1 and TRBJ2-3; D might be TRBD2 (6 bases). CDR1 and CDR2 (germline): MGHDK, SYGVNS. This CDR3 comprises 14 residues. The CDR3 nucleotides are TGTGCCAGCTCGGGACTCCGAAGCACAGGTACGCAGTATTTT. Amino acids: CASSGLRSTGTQYF.

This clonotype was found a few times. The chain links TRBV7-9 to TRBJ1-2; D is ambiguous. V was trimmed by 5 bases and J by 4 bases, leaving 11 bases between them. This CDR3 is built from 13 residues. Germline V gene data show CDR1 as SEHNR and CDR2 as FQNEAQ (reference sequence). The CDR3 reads CASSTEGGYGYTF. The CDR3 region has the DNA TGTGCCAGCAGCACCGAGGGTGGCTATGGCTACACCTTC.

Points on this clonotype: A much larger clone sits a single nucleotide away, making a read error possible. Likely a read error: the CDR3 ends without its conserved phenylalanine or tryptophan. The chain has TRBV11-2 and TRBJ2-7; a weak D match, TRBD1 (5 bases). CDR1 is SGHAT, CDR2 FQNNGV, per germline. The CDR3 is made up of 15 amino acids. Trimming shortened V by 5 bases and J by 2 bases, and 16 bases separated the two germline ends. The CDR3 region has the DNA TGTGCCAGCAGCCCCCTCGCCAGGGAAACCTACGAGCAGTACCTC. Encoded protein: CASSPLARETYEQYL.

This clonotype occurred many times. CDR3 sequence reads: CASSFTDHYEQYF. CDR3 coding DNA: TGTGCCAGCAGTTTCACGGACCACTACGAGCAGTACTTC. The rearrangement uses TRBV7-9 and TRBJ2-7, with D unclear. Germline V gives CDR1 SEHNR, CDR2 FQNEAQ (reference sequence). The CDR3 runs to 13 residues. With 6 bases removed from V and 3 bases from J, the gap between germline ends came to 12 bases.

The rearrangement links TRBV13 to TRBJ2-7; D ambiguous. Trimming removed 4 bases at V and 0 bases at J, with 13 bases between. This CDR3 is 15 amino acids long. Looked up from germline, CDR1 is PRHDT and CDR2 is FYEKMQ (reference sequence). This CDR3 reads CASSSQEHGSYEQYF. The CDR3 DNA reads TGTGCCAGCAGCTCACAAGAACACGGCTCCTACGAGCAGTACTTC.

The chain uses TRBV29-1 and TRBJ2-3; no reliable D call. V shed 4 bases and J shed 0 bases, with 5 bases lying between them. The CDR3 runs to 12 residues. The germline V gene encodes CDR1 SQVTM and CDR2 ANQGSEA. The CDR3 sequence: CSVAPSTDTQYF. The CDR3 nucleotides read TGCAGCGTTGCTCCTAGCACAGATACGCAGTATTTT.

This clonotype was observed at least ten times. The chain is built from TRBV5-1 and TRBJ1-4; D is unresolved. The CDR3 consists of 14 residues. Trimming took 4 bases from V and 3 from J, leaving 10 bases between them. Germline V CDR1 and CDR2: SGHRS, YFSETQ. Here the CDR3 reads CASSTIGANEKLFF. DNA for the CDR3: TGCGCCAGCAGCACCATCGGAGCTAATGAAAAACTGTTTTTT.

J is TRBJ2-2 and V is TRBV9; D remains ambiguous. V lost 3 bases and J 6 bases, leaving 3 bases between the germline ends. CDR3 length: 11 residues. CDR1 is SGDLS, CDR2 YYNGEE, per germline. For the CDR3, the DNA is TGTGCCAGCAGCGCCGCCGGGGAGCTGTTTTTT. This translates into CASSAAGELFF.

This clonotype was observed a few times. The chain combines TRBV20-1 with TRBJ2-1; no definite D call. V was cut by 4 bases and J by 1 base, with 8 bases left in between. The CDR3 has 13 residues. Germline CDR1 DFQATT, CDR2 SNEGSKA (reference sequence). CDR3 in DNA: TGCAGTGCTATTTTCCGATCCTACAATGAGCAGTTCTTC. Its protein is CSAIFRSYNEQFF.

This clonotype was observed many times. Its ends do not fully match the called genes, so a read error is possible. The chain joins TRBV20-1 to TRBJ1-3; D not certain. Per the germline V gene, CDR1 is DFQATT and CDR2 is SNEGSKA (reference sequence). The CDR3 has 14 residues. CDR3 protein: CSARVELFGNTIYF. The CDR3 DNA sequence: TGCAGTGCCAGAGTAGAGTTGTTTGGAAACACCATATATTTT.

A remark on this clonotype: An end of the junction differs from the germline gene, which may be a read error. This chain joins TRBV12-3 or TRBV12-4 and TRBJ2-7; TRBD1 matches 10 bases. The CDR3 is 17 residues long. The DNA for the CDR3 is TGTGCCAGCAGTTTCCCTATACCGGGACAGGGGACCTACGGGCAGTACTTC. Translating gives CASSFPIPGQGTYGQYF.

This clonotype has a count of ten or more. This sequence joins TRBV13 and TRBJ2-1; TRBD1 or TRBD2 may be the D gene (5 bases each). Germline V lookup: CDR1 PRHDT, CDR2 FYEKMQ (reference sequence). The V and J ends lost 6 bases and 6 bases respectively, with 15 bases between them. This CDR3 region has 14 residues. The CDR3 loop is CASSHLAQGNEQFF. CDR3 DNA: TGTGCCAGCAGTCACCTAGCTCAGGGCAATGAGCAGTTCTTC.

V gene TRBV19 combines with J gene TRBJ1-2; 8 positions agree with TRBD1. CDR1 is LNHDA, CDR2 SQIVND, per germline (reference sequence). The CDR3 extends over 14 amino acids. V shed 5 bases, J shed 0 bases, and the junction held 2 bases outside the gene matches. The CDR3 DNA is TGTGCCAGTAGTGAGACAGGGGCTAACTATGGCTACACCTTC. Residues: CASSETGANYGYTF.

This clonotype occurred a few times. The CDR3 sequence: CASSLGTHTEAFF. The CDR3 region has the DNA TGTGCCAGCAGCTTAGGGACCCACACTGAAGCTTTCTTT. The chain combines TRBV7-6 with TRBJ1-1; the D is unclear. CDR3 length equals 13 residues. Trimming stripped 1 base from V and 3 bases from J, with 6 bases between. In germline, CDR1 is SGHVS, CDR2 FNYEAQ.

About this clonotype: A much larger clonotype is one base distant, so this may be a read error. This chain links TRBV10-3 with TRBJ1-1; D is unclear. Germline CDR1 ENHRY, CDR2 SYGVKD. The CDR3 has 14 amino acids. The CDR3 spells CASSQSALGWEALF. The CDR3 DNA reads TGTGCCAGCAGTCAAAGCGCCCTGGGTTGGGAAGCTCTCTTT.

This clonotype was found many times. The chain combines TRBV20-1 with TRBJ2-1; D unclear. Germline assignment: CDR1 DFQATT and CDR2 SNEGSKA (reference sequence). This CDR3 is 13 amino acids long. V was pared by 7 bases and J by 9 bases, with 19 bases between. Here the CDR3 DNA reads TGCAGTGTACACCGACAAGGGTACGCTGAGCAGTTCTTC. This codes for CSVHRQGYAEQFF.

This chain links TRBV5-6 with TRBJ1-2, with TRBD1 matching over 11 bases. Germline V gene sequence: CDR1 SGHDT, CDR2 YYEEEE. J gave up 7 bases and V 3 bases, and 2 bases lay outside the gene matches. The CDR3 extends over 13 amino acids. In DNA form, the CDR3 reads TGTGCCAGCAGCTCCGGGACAGGGGGTGGCTACACCTTC. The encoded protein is CASSSGTGGGYTF. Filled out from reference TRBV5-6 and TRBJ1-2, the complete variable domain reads DAGVTQSPTHLIKTRGQQVTLRCSPKSGHDTVSWYQQALGQGPQFIFQYYEEEERQRGNFPDRFSGHQFPNYSSELNVNALLLGDSALYLCASSSGTGGGYTFGSGTRLTVV.

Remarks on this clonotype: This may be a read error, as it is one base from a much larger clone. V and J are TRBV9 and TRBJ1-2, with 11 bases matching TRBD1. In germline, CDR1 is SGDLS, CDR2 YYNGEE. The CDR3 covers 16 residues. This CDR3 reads CASSPQLDRGLYDYTF. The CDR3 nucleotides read TGTGCCAGCAGCCCGCAATTGGACAGGGGGCTTTATGACTACACCTTC. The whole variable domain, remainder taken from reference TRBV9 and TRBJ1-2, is DSGVTQTPKHLITATGQRVTLRCSPRSGDLSVYWYQQSLDQGLQFLIQYYNGEERAKGNILERFSAQQFPDLHSELNLSSLELGDSALYFCASSPQLDRGLYDYTFGSGTRLTVV.